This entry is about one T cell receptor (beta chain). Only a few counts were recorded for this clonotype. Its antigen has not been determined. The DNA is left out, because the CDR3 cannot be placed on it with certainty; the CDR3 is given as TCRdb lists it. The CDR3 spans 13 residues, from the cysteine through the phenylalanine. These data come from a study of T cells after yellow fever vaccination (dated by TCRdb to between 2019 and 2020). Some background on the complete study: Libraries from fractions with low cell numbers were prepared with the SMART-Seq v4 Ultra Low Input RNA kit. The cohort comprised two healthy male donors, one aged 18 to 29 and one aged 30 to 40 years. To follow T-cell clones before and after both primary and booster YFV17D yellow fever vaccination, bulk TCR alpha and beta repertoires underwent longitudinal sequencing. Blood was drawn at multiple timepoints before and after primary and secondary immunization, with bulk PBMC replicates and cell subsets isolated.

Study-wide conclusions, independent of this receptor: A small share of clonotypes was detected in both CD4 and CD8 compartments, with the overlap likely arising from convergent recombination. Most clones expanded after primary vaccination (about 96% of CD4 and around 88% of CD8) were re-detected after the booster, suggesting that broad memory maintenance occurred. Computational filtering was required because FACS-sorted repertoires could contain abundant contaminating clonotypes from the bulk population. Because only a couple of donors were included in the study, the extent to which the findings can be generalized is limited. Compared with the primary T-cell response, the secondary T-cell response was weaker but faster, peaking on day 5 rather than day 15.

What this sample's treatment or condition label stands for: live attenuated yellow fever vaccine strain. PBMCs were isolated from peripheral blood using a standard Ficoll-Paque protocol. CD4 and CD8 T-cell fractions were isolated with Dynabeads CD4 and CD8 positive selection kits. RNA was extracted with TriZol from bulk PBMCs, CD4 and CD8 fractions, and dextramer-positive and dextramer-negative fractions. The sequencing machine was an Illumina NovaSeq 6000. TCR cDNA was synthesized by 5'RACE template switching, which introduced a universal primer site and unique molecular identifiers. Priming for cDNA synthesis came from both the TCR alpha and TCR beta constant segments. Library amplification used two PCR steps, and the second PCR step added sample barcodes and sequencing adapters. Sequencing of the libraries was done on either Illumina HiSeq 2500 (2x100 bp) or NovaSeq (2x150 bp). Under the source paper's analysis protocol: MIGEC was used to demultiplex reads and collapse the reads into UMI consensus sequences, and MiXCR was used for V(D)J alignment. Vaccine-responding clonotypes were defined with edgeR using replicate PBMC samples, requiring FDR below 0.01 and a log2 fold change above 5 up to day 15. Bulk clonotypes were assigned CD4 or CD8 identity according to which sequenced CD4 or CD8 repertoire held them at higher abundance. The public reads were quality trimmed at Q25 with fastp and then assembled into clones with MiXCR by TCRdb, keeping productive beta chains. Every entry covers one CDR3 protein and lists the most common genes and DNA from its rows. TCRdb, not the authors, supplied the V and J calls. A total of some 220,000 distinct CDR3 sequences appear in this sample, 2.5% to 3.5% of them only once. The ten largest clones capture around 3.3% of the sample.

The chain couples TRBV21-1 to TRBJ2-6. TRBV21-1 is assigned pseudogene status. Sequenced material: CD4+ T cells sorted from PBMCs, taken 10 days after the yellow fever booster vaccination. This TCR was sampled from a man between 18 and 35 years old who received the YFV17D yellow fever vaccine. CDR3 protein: CAGFGSGANVLTF.